This record concerns one T cell receptor (beta chain) sequence. No antigen is known for it. The data stem from a study of cytomegalovirus exposure and HLA in healthy donors. Findings and caveats of the study: Common viral pathogens (according to a later analysis) appeared linked to several of the most significant clusters. Both high specificity and high sensitivity reportedly marked the classifier's diagnosis of cytomegalovirus status.

Primers: 60 Vbeta forward and 13 Jbeta reverse. Produced via immunoSEQ multiplex PCR; TCRdb's table is partial and in-frame only. Found here are about 110,000 clones, roughly 80% of them singletons; the top ten hold roughly 1.5%. The sample taken for sequencing was PBMCs. The TCR comes from a middle-aged man in good health and CMV-seronegative.

The CDR3 nucleotides read TGTGCCAGCAGCTTGGCCTCGGGGGGGGCTAAAGCTTTCTTT. Its translation is CASSLASGGAKAFF. The genes are TRBV5-4 and TRBJ1-1; perhaps TRBD1 as D (6 bases). V lost 0 bases to trimming and J lost 9 bases, with 15 bases between them. CDR3 length: 14 amino acids. The V gene's germline CDR1 is SGHNT and CDR2 YYREEE (reference sequence). Complete variable domain (other parts from reference TRBV5-4 and TRBJ1-1): ETGVTQSPTHLIKTRGQQVTLRCSSQSGHNTVSWYQQALGQGPQFIFQYYREEENGRGNFPPRFSGLQFPNYSSELNVNALELDDSALYLCASSLASGGAKAFFGQGTRLTVV.